The T cell receptor beta chain under discussion was sequenced for a study of regulatory T cells in long-lasting Graves disease. Study-wide results and limits: TRBV28 was favored in persistent disease, as were TRBJ1-2 and TRBJ2-5.

This clonotype has more than one count but fewer than ten. The antigen is not known. CDR1 and CDR2 from the germline V gene are MNHEY and SVGAGI. The CDR3 spans 17 residues. V lost 2 bases, J lost 7 bases, and 14 bases stayed unmatched. Arm-PCR of CDR3 regions with iRepertoire HTBI primers generated TCR beta libraries. Via MiXCR, TCRdb re-called the multiplex PCR reads, giving one row per CDR3 protein. This table has over 300,000 distinct CDR3 sequences, less than 20% appearing once. Time point defined: persistent/refractory GD, antithyroid drugs over 5 years with positive TRAb. There was RNA extracted from PBMCs, and the TCR library was made from it. As collected, the peripheral blood samples measured roughly 8.6 milliliters each and went into EDTA tubes.

This clonotype was obtained from a female donor with Graves disease. The sample consisted of peripheral blood mononuclear cells (PBMCs), taken when the disease was refractory, from a patient treated with antithyroid drugs. This chain joins TRBV6-5 and TRBJ1-5; 7 nucleotides agree with TRBD1. In DNA form, the CDR3 reads TGTGCCAGCAGTTACGACTCGCCGACAGGGACCGAACAGCCCCAGCATTTT. Its protein is CASSYDSPTGTEQPQHF.